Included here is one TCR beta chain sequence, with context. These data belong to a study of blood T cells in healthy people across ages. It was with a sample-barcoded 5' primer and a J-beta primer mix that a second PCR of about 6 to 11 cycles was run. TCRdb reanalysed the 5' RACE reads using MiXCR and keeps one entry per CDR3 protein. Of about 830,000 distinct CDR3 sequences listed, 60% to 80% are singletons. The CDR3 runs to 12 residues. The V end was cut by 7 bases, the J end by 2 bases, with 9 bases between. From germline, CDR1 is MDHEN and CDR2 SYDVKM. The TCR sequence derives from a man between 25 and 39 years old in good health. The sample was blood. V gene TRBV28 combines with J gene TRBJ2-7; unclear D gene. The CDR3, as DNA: TGTGCCAGCAATTCTGGAGCCTACGAGCAGTACTTC. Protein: CASNSGAYEQYF.